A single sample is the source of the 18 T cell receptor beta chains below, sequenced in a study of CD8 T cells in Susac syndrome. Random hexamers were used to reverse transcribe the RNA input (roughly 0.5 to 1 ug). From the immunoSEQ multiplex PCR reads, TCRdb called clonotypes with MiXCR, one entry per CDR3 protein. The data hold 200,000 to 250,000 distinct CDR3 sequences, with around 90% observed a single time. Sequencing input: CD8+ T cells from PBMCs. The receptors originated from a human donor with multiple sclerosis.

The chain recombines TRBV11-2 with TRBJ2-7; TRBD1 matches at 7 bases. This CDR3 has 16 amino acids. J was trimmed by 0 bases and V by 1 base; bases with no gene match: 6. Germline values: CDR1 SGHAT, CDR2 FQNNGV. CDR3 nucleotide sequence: TGTGCCAGCAGCTTAGGTCCGGGACAGAGCTCCTACGAGCAGTACTTC. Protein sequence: CASSLGPGQSSYEQYF.

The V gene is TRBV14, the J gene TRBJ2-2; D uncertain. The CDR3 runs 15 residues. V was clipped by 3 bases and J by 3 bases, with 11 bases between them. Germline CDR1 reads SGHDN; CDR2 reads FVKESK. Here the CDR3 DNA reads TGTGCCAGCAGCCACTTAAACTCGGACACCGGGGAGCTGTTTTTT. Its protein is CASSHLNSDTGELFF.

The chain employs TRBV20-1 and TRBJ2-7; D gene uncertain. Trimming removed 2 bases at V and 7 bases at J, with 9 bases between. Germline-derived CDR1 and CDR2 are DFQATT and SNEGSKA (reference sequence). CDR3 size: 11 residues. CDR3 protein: CSARTLREQYF. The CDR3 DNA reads TGCAGTGCTAGAACGCTCCGGGAGCAGTACTTC.

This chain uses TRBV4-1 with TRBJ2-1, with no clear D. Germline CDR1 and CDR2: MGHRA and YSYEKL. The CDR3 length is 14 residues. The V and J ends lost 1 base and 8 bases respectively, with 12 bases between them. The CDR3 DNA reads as TGCGCCAGCAGCCAAGTACCCGGCCCGGATGAGCAGTTCTTC. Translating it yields CASSQVPGPDEQFF.

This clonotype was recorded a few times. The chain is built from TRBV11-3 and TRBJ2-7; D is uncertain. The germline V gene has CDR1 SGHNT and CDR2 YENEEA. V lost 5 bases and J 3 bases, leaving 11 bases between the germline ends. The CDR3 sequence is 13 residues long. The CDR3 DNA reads TGTGCCAGCAGCCCCTCCTTGGGCTACGAGCAGTACTTC. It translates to CASSPSLGYEQYF.

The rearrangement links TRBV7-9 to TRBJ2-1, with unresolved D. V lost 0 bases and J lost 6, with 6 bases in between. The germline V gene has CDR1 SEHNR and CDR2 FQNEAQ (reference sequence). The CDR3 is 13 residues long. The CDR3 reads CASSLASLNEQFF. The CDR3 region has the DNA TGTGCCAGCAGCTTAGCCTCCCTCAATGAGCAGTTCTTC.

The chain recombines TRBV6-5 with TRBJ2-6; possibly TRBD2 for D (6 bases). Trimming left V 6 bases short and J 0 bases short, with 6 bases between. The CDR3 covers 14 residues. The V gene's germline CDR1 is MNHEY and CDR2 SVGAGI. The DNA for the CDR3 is TGTGCCAGCAGGGACTACTCTGGGGCCAACGTCCTGACTTTC. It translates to CASRDYSGANVLTF.

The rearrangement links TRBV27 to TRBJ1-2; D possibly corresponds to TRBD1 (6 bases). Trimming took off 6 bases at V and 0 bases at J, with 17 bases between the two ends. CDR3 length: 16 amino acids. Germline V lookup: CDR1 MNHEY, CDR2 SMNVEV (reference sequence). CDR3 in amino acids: CASSRSGAPANYGYTF. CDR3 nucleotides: TGTGCCAGCAGCCGATCAGGGGCCCCAGCTAACTATGGCTACACCTTC.

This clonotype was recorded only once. In nucleotides, the CDR3 is TGTGCCAGCAGGACAGGGGCAGGCCCTACAGATACGCAGTATTTT. Residues: CASRTGAGPTDTQYF. This chain links TRBV9 with TRBJ2-3; 8 nucleotides align to TRBD1. The CDR3 covers 15 residues. In germline, CDR1 is SGDLS, CDR2 YYNGEE. After removal of 5 bases from V and 3 bases from J, the junction contained 8 bases not matched to a gene.

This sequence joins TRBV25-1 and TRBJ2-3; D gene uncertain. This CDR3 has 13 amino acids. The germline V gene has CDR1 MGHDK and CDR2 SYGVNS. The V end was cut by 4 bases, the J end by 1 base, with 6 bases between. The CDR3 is CASSVTGTDTQYF. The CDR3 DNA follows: TGTGCCAGCAGTGTGACGGGCACAGATACGCAGTATTTT. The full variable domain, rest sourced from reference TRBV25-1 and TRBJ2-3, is EADIYQTPRYLVIGTGKKITLECSQTMGHDKMYWYQQDPGMELHLIHYSYGVNSTEKGDLSSESTVSRIRTEHFPLTLESARPSHTSQYLCASSVTGTDTQYFGPGTRLTVL.

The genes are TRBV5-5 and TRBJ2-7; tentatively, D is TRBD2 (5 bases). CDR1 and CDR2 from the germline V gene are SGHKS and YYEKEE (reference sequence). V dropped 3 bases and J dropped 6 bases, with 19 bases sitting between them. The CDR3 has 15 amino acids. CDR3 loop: CASSSDMGVLVEQYF. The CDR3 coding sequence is TGTGCCAGCAGCTCAGACATGGGAGTTCTGGTCGAGCAGTACTTC.

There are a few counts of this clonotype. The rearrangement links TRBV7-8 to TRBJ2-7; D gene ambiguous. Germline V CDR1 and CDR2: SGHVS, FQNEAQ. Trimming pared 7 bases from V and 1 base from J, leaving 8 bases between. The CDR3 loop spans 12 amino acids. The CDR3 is CASKTGSYEQYF. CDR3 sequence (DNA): TGTGCCAGCAAGACTGGGTCCTACGAGCAGTACTTC.

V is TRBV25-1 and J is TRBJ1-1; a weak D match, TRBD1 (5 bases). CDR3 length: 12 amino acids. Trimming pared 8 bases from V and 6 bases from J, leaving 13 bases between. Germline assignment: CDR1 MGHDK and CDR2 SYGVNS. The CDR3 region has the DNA TGTGCCAGCGGGGGGTCACTGGCTGAAGCTTTCTTT. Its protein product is CASGGSLAEAFF.

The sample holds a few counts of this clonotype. CDR3: CASSPPGSSYNEQFF. In nucleotides, the CDR3 is TGTGCCAGCTCACCTCCAGGAAGCTCCTACAATGAGCAGTTCTTC. The chain uses TRBV18 and TRBJ2-1; the D is unclear. The CDR3 runs 15 residues. Trimming pared 3 bases from V and 0 bases from J, leaving 9 bases between. Germline V gene data show CDR1 as KGHSH and CDR2 as LQKENI.

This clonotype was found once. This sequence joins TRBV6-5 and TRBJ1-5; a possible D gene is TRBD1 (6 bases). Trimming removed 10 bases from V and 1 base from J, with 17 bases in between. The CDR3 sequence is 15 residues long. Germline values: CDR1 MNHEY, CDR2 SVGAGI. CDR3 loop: CATTPITGSNQPQHF. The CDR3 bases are TGTGCCACCACCCCGATAACAGGGAGCAATCAGCCCCAGCATTTT.

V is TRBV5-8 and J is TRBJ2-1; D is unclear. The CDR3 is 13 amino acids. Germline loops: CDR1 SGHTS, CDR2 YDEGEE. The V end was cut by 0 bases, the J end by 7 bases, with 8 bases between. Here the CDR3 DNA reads TGTGCCAGCAGCTTGGACGGAGCTAATGAGCAGTTCTTC. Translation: CASSLDGANEQFF.

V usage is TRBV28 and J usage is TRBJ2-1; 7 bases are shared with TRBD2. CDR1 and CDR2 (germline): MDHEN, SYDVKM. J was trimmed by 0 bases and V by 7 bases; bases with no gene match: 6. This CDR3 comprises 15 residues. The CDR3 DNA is TGTGCCAGCATGGGGCGGGGGAGCTCCTACAATGAGCAGTTCTTC. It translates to CASMGRGSSYNEQFF. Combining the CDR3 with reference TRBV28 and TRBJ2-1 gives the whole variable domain DVKVTQSSRYLVKRTGEKVFLECVQDMDHENMFWYRQDPGLGLRLIYFSYDVKMKEKGDIPEGYSVSREKKERFSLILESASTNQTSMYLCASMGRGSSYNEQFFGPGTRLTVL.

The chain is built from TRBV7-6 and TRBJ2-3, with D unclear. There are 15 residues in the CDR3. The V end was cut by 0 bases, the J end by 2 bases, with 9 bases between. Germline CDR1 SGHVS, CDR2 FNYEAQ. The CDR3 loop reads CASSLAAGYTDTQYF. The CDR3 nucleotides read TGTGCCAGCAGCTTAGCGGCAGGATACACAGATACGCAGTATTTT.